This T cell receptor (gamma chain) was sequenced in a study of Vδ1+ human thymocytes. This CDR3 region has 14 residues. The germline CDR1 and CDR2 sequences are VTNTFY and YDVSTARD (reference sequence). V shed 2 bases, J shed 4 bases, and the junction held 4 bases outside the gene matches. Purity of the sorted Vdelta1+ thymocytes ranged from 98% to 99.6%. Sequences come from RNA converted to cDNA by reverse transcription. Pooled V-gene forward primers with one constant-region reverse primer generated the CDR3 amplicons by multiplex PCR. TCRdb reanalysed the multiplex PCR reads with CATT. Here the sample spans 10,000 or so gamma-chain clones, around 40% being singletons. With respect to this clone: Its antigen is not known.

Study conclusions and caveats: Highly polyclonal TRG and TRD repertoires with Gaussian CDR3 length distributions appeared in thymus.

The chain links TRGV3 to TRGJP2. The J gene, not given by TCRdb, was assigned here from a germline match of the nucleotide sequence. The origin of this receptor is a boy in the first two years of life who had congenital heart surgery. Material for sequencing was Vdelta1+ gamma-delta thymocytes from the thymus. The sample's subset: FACS-sorted CD3+ TCRalphabeta- TCRVdelta1+ TCRVdelta2- thymocytes. Here the CDR3 reads CATWDTASDWIKTF. CDR3 DNA sequence: TGTGCCACCTGGGACACGGCTAGTGATTGGATCAAGACGTTT.